Listed below are T cell receptor beta chains from one sample, sequenced in a study of Ad26.COV2.S vaccination and SARS-CoV-2 variants. Assay used: immunoSEQ multiplex PCR; TCRdb lists only in-frame clones, some missing. The table records about 350,000 clones, roughly 89% of them present only once. Material: peripheral blood, obtained in a trial of Ad26.COV2.S vaccine versus placebo. The source of these receptors is a person aged 18-60 years who received the Ad26.COV2.S COVID-19 vaccine or a placebo. CDR3s include the opening cysteine and the closing phenylalanine or tryptophan. The D gene is left open where the match is weak. Clone size, where shown, is once, few, many, or a class for clones that have expanded.

TRBV4-1	.	TRBD2	TRBJ2-2	TGCGCCAGCAGCCAGTGGACTAGCGGGGGGTCAACCACCGGGGAGCTGTTTTTT	CASSQWTSGGSTTGELFF
TRBV20-1	once	TRBD1	TRBJ1-2	TGCAGTGCTAGTACTAGGACAGGGGGCCGTTATGGCTACACCTTC	CSASTRTGGRYGYTF
TRBV19	.	.	TRBJ1-5	TGTGCCAGTAGTATCGACAGTCATCAGCCCCAGCATTTT	CASSIDSHQPQHF
TRBV27	.	TRBD2	TRBJ2-1	TGTGCCAGCAGCCCGGGACTAGCGGGAGTCAGCAATGAGCAGTTCTTC	CASSPGLAGVSNEQFF
TRBV23-1	.	.	TRBJ1-5	TGCGCCAGCGTTGGTCAGGGTAGCGATCAGCCCCAGCATTTT	CASVGQGSDQPQHF
TRBV7-9	.	TRBD2	TRBJ2-1	TGTGCCAGCAGCCCGGCCGGGGGGAGCTCCTACAATGAGCAGTTCTTC	CASSPAGGSSYNEQFF
TRBV27	.	TRBD1	TRBJ1-5	TGTGCCAGCAGTACAAGGGACAGGGCGGCCGACAATCAGCCCCAGCATTTT	CASSTRDRAADNQPQHF
TRBV3-1/TRBV3-2	.	.	TRBJ1-6	TGTGCCAGCAGCCCTCTCGTGGGACCGACGAATTCACCCCTCCACTTT	CASSPLVGPTNSPLHF
TRBV19	.	.	TRBJ1-2	TGTGCCAGTAGTAAGGGGGACTATGGCTACACCTTC	CASSKGDYGYTF
TRBV10-3	.	.	TRBJ2-3	TGTGCCATCAGATTAGGACCCACAGATACGCAGTATTTT	CAIRLGPTDTQYF
TRBV4-1	.	.	TRBJ1-2	TGCGCCAGCAGCCAAGACCGGACCGCTAACTATGGCTACACCTTC	CASSQDRTANYGYTF
TRBV18	.	.	TRBJ1-5	TGTGCCAGCTCACCAAGTCAGGGTCCAGATCAGCCCCAGCATTTT	CASSPSQGPDQPQHF
TRBV6-1	.	.	TRBJ1-5	TGTGCCAGCAGTGAGATTTGGTCTGGGGCTTTTCAGCCCCAGCATTTT	CASSEIWSGAFQPQHF
TRBV12-5	.	.	TRBJ2-7	TGTGCTAGTGGTTTGCAGGCTGCCTACGAGCAGTACTTC	CASGLQAAYEQYF
TRBV25-1	.	TRBD1	TRBJ1-3	TGTGCCAGCAGTGAATGGTGGGACAGCTCTGGAAACACCATATATTTT	CASSEWWDSSGNTIYF
TRBV3-1/TRBV3-2	.	.	TRBJ1-4	TGTGCCAGCAGCCAAGAAGGGATGGGCGAAAAACTGTTTTTT	CASSQEGMGEKLFF
TRBV28	.	TRBD2	TRBJ2-1	TGTGCCAGCAGCCTCAGACTAGCCTTACCTGAGCAGTTCTTC	CASSLRLALPEQFF
TRBV27	once	TRBD2	TRBJ2-1	TGTGCCAGCAGTTCGGGACTAGCGTTCTACAATGAGCAGTTCTTC	CASSSGLAFYNEQFF
TRBV19	.	.	TRBJ2-2	TGTGCCAGTAGTATGCCTGAGAACACCGGGGAGCTGTTTTTT	CASSMPENTGELFF
TRBV5-4	once	.	TRBJ2-1	TGTGCCAGCAGGCCGCCGGGACAAGGGTACAATGAGCAGTTCTTC	CASRPPGQGYNEQFF
TRBV9	.	TRBD2	TRBJ2-2	TGTGCCAGCAGCGTAGGTGTTAGCGGGGTTTTCGGGGAGCTGTTTTTT	CASSVGVSGVFGELFF
TRBV19	.	.	TRBJ2-1	TGTGCCAGTAGTATAGGGCCACCCAAATGGAATGAGCAGTTCTTC	CASSIGPPKWNEQFF
TRBV2	.	TRBD1	TRBJ1-2	TGTGCCAGCACCCGAGACAGGGAGGGGGGTAGGGGCTACACCTTC	CASTRDREGGRGYTF
TRBV15	.	TRBD2	TRBJ2-1	TGTGCCACCAGCAGAGATCGGGCGGGAGGGTACAATGAGCAGTTCTTC	CATSRDRAGGYNEQFF
TRBV11-2	few	TRBD2	TRBJ2-5	TGTGCCAGCAGCTTAGGGTCTAGCGGGAGGGCCGTCGGGGAGACCCAGTACTTC	CASSLGSSGRAVGETQYF
TRBV7-2	.	TRBD1	TRBJ1-5	TGTGCCAGCAGCTTAGCGTCGCAGGGGGCAAATCAGCCCCAGCATTTT	CASSLASQGANQPQHF
TRBV5-6	once	TRBD1	TRBJ1-3	TGTGCCAGCAGCTTGACAGGGGCAAACACCATATATTTT	CASSLTGANTIYF
TRBV18	.	.	TRBJ2-2	TGTGCCAGCTCACCACCGGTCAGGACGAACACCGGGGAGCTGTTTTTT	CASSPPVRTNTGELFF
TRBV5-1	.	.	TRBJ1-2	TGCGCCAGCAGCGCAGGATCTAACTATGGCTACACCTTC	CASSAGSNYGYTF
TRBV5-1	.	TRBD2	TRBJ2-3	TGCGCCAGCAGCTTGGAACTAGCGGGGATTAAAACAGATACGCAGTATTTT	CASSLELAGIKTDTQYF
TRBV5-6	.	.	TRBJ1-1	TGTGCCAGCAGCTTGCTCGAGACCTCCACTGAAGCTTTCTTT	CASSLLETSTEAFF
TRBV5-6	.	TRBD1	TRBJ2-7	TGTGCCAGCAGCTATGGGACAGGGAACTACGAGCAGTACTTC	CASSYGTGNYEQYF
TRBV7-9	.	.	TRBJ1-1	TGTGCCAGCAGCTTAGAAATCCCGAACACTGAAGCTTTCTTT	CASSLEIPNTEAFF
TRBV6-1	once	TRBD1	TRBJ1-2	TGTGCCAGCAGTGATCCGGGACAGGGCTATGGCTACACCTTC	CASSDPGQGYGYTF
TRBV28	.	TRBD1	TRBJ1-2	TGTGCCAGCAGTACCAATATTAAACTCAGGACCAGGGGGTCTAACTATGGCTACACCTTC	CASSTNIKLRTRGSNYGYTF
TRBV6-6	.	.	TRBJ1-4	TGTGCCAGCAGACAGGGACTGAATGAAAAACTGTTTTTT	CASRQGLNEKLFF
TRBV9	.	.	TRBJ2-1	TGTGCCAGCAGCGTATTATCCAGCAATGAGCAGTTCTTC	CASSVLSSNEQFF
TRBV27	.	TRBD1	TRBJ1-1	TGTGCCAGCAGAGAAACAGGGGGCACTGAAGCTTTCTTT	CASRETGGTEAFF
TRBV7-9	.	.	TRBJ1-4	TGTGCCAGCATGAGAACTAATGAAAAACTGTTTTTT	CASMRTNEKLFF
TRBV7-9	few	TRBD1	TRBJ1-2	TGTGCCAGCAGCTCCGGACAGGGGGCTAACTATGGCTACACCTTC	CASSSGQGANYGYTF
TRBV9	.	.	TRBJ2-7	TGTGCCAGCAGCGTCGGGGGGCTGGGATACGAGCAGTACTTC	CASSVGGLGYEQYF